This T cell receptor (beta chain) is from a study of T-cell reconstitution after alpha-beta-depleted transplantation in children. Using unique molecular identifiers, the investigators prepared the TCRbeta library. TCRdb recomputed calls from the PCR reads with MiXCR, one row per CDR3 protein. The table includes around 370,000 distinct CDR3 sequences, around 15% detected once. Sample: PBMCs, mostly from graft donor cells, taken 360 days after TCRalphabeta/CD19-depleted stem cell transplant. This receptor was identified in a male patient between 2 and 10 years old who had a stem cell transplant for acute lymphoblastic leukemia, so the T cells may come from the graft donor.

CDR3 bases: TGCGCCAGCAGCCTCTGGGGACAGGGGAAGGGGCCTTCCTATGGCTACACCTTC. It codes for CASSLWGQGKGPSYGYTF. The chain carries TRBV4-1 and TRBJ1-2, with 10 bases fitting TRBD1. Germline V gene lookup returns CDR1 MGHRA and CDR2 YSYEKL. The junction had 15 bases not matched to a gene; V was cut back by 4 bases and J by 4 bases. The CDR3 runs to 18 residues.